This T cell receptor (beta chain) was captured in a study of cytotoxic CD8 clonotypes in ibrutinib-treated CLL. The CDR3 totals 14 residues. Germline V gene lookup returns CDR1 MRHNA and CDR2 SNTAGT. V was cut by 6 bases and J by 8 bases, with 17 bases left in between. Deep sequencing aimed at 1 in 200,000 to 1 in 1 million T cells' resolution. Profiled with immunoSEQ multiplex PCR; TCRdb holds only in-frame clones, not every one. The sample consists of 100,000 to 150,000 clones, approximately 85% of them appearing once. As regards this clone: Its antigen remains unknown.

Study-wide points: Public clonotypes (which were uncommon) either contracted or remained stable on treatment.

This chain uses TRBV6-4 with TRBJ2-1; D possibly corresponds to TRBD1 (7 bases). The TCR comes from a human donor with chronic lymphocytic leukemia. The material was PBMCs, obtained after 24 months of ibrutinib treatment. The CDR3 DNA is TGTGCCAGCAGGGGAGACAGGGAGGTCGATGAGCAGTTCTTC. It encodes CASRGDREVDEQFF.